This TCR beta chain is drawn from a study of shared clonotypes between healthy human individuals (dated by TCRdb to the early 2020s). Broadly, across the study: The cohort included three men and two women between 18 and 49 years of age. Between about 0.85 and 10 billion PBMCs per donor were obtained by leukapheresis. Libraries were prepared and TCR repertoires were sequenced by different laboratories using diverse techniques, in order to increase sequencing depth and limit assay-specific biases. To estimate repertoire size and how much clonotype sharing occurs between individuals, the study deeply sequenced the blood TCR repertoires of about 5 healthy adults. For each donor, three plates each were used for CD4 naive and CD4 memory, two plates were used for CD8 naive, and one plate was used for CD8 memory.

A note on this clone: The clone's antigen remains unknown. It has no much larger one-base neighbor in the sample; base qualities were not kept.

General findings and caveats noted by the study authors: Because the study included a small number of donors, the genetic and exposure-history diversity represented was limited. Pairwise subsampling led to the expectation that sequencing depth would affect the degree of clonotype sharing among donors. Naive subsets generally had larger estimated clonotype richness than memory subsets did. Only blood was sampled, and tissue TCR repertoires likely differ from those in blood. Sharing across a handful of donors was observed for approximately 5% of naive CD4, 3.5% of naive CD8, 2% to 2.5% of memory CD4, and roughly 0.4% of memory CD8 clonotypes. Rarefaction of sorted-subset datasets indicated incomplete sequencing despite the large sequencing depth. Higher generation probabilities were observed for clonotypes shared by all four sorted-subset donors than for non-shared clonotypes.

The CDR3 numbers 13 residues from cysteine through phenylalanine. The sequence is cut down to CDR3 DNA, 39 bases in frame from base 1. CDR1 and CDR2 are read off the germline V gene (reference sequence) as GTSNPN and SVGIG. Ends trimmed: V by 4 bases, J by 5 bases; bases unmatched to a gene: 7. The donors were healthy, HIV-negative adults with no recently reported acute infections or vaccinations. All donors were Caucasian adults living in Nashville, Tennessee, USA. Magnetic negative selection was used to enrich CD4+ T cells, after which naive cells were positively selected on CD45RA and the negative fraction became the memory subset. After blood collection by leukapheresis, PBMCs were isolated using Ficoll-Histopaque density gradient centrifugation and then cryopreserved in the vapor phase of liquid nitrogen. Analytical flow cytometry was used to check the purity and quantity of every magnetically sorted T cell population. From each sorted fraction, genomic DNA was isolated and quantified by UV absorbance on a Nanodrop 2000c.

TCR CDR3 regions were amplified from genomic DNA by multiplex PCR using the deep immunoSEQ assay. For each cell subset, the extracted genomic DNA was distributed evenly across all wells of several immunoSEQ 96-well plates, and each plate served as one replicate. Each replicate PCR for sorted subsets received about 200 ng genomic DNA, equal to roughly 30,000 T cell genomes. Purified libraries were measured with a Qubit 3.0 fluorometer, size-checked on a Bioanalyzer 2100, and measured again with the KAPA Library Quantification kit. Each immunoSEQ 96-well plate was sequenced on its own single-read 150-cycle Illumina NextSeq 550 flow cell. Concerning the study's data processing: The immunoSEQ output contained only junctional sequences without quality scores, so filtering could not match that applied to full-length reads. Sequences were annotated with PyIR, a Python wrapper for IgBLAST v1.9, and V/J genes and CDR3 were assigned using IMGT germline references. Reads were removed for weak V/J assignments (E-value above 1e-6), missing CDR3, stop codons, out-of-frame junctions, or ambiguous translated residues. V3J clonotypes were defined as sequences sharing an identical inferred V gene, J gene, and CDR3 amino acid sequence. To compute the percentage overlap between repertoires, the number of shared unique clonotypes was divided by the size of the smaller repertoire. Three approaches were used to assess repertoire richness: RTK rarefaction, the Chao1 estimator, and Recon v2.1 estimates of unobserved clonotypes. For all TCRbeta clonotypes obtained by the gDNA method from several donors, generation probabilities were computed with OLGA. This is the immuneACCESS table as TCRdb keeps it, with only in-frame sequences that have V and J called. A part of the clones is gone; compared with another copy, unresolved V genes explain less than half, and the rest is unexplained. V, J and clone size reflect that table, while D and trimming were determined from the DNA. For this sample there are 850,000 to 1,200,000 clones; around 76% appear just once. The ten largest clonotypes hold 1.4% to 1.5% of the sample.

Sequencing was carried out using memory CD4+ T cells sorted from blood. This specimen's cell subset or site label, interpreted: CD45RA-negative fraction. The clonotype originates from a man aged 18 to 35 in good health. This chain is built from TRBV30 and TRBJ2-7; TRBD2 fits 8 bases in the junction. The nucleotide sequence reads as follows: TGTGCCTGGACCTCGGGTAGCGGGAACGAGCAGTACTTC. This gives the protein CAWTSGSGNEQYF.